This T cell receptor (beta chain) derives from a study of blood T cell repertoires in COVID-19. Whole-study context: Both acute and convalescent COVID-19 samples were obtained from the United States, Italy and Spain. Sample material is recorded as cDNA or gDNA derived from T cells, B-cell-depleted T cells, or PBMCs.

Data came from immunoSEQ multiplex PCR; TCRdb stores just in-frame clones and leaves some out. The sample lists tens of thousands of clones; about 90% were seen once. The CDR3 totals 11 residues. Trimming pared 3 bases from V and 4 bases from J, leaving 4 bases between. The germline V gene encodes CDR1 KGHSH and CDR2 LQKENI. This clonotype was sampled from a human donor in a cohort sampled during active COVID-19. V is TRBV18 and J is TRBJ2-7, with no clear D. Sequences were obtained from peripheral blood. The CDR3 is CASSPLYEQYF. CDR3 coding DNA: TGTGCCAGCTCACCCCTATACGAGCAGTACTTC.